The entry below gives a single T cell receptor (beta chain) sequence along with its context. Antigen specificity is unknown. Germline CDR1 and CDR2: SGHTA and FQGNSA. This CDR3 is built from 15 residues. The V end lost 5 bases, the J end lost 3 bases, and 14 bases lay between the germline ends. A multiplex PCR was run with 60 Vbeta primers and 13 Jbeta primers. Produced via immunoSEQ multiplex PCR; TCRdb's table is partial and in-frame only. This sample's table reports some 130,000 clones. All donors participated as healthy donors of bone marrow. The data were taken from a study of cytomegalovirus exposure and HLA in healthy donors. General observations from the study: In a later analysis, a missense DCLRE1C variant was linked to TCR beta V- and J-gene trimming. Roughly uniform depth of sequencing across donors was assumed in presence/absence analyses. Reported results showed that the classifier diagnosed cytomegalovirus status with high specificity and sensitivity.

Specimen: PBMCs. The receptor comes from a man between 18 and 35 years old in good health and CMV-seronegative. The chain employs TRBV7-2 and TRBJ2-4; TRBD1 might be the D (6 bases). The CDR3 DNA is TGTGCCAGCAGCCCTATGAGGGACAACAAAAACATTCAGTACTTC. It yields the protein CASSPMRDNKNIQYF.